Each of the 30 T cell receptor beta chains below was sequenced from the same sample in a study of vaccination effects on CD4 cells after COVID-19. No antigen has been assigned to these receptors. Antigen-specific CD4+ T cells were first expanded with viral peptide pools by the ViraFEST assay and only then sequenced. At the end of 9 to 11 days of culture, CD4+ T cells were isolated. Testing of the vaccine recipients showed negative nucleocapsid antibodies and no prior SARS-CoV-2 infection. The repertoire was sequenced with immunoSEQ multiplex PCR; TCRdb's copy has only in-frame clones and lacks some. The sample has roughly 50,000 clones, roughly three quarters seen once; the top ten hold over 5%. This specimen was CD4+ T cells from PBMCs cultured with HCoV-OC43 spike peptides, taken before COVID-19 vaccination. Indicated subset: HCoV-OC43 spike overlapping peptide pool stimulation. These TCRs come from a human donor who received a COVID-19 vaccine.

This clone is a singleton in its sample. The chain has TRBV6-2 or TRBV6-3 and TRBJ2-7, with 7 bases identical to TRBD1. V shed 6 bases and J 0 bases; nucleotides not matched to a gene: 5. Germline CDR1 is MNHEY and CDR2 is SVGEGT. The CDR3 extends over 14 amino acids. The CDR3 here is CASSLAGGSYEQYV. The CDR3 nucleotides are TGTGCCAGCAGCCTAGCAGGGGGCTCCTACGAGCAGTACGTC.

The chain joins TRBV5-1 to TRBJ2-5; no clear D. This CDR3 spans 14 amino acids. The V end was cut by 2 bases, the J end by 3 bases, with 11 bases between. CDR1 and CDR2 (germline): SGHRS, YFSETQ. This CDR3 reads CASSFIEPKETQYF. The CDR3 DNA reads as TGCGCCAGCAGCTTCATCGAACCGAAAGAGACCCAGTACTTC.

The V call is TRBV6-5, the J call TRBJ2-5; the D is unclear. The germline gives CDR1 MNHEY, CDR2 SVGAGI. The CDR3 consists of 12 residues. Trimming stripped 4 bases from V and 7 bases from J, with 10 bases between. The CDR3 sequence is CASSSPSRTQYF. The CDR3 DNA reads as TGTGCCAGCAGTTCCCCCTCCCGGACCCAGTACTTC.

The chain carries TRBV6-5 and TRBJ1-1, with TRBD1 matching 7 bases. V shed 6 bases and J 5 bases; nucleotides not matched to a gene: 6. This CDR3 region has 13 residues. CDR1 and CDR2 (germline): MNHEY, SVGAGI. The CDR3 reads CASRVTGVTEAFF. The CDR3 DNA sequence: TGTGCCAGCAGGGTTACAGGGGTTACTGAAGCTTTCTTT.

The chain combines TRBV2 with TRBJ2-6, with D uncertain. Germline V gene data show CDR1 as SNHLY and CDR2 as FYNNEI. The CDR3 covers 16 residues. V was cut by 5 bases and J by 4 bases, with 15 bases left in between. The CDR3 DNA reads TGTGCCAGCAGTACGGGTCAAGGGCTCGGGGCCAACGTCCTGACTTTC. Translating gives CASSTGQGLGANVLTF.

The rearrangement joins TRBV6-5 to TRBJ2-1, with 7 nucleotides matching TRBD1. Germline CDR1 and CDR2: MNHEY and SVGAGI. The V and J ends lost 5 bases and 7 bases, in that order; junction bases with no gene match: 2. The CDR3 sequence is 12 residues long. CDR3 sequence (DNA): TGTGCCAGCAGTCTACAGGGGAATGAGCAGTTCTTC. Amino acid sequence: CASSLQGNEQFF.

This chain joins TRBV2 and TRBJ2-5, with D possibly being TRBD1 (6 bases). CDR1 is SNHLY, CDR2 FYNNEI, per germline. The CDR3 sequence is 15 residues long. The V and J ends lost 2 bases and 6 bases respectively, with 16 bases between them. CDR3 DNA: TGTGCCAGCAGTGAATTGATAGTGACAGGACAGACCCAGTACTTC. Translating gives CASSELIVTGQTQYF.

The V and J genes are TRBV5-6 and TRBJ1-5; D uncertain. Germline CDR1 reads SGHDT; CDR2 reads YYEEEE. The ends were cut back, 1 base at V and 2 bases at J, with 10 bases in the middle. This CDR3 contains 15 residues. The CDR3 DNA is TGTGCCAGCAGCTTGATGAGTGGGGGCAATCAGCCCCAGCATTTT. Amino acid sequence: CASSLMSGGNQPQHF.

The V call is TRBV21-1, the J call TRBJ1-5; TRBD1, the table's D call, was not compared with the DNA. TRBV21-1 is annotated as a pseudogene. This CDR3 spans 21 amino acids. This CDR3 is CASSKESLGQTLPGSNQPQHF. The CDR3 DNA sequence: TGTGCCAGCAGCAAAGAAAGCCTGGGACAAACCCTTCCAGGAAGCAATCAGCCCCAGCATTTT.

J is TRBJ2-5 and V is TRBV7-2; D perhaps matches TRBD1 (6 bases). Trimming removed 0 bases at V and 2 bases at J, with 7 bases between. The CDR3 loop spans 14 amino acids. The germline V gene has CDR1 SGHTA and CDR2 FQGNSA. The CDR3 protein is CASSLAGAQETQYF. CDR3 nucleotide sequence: TGTGCCAGCAGCTTAGCGGGGGCACAAGAGACCCAGTACTTC.

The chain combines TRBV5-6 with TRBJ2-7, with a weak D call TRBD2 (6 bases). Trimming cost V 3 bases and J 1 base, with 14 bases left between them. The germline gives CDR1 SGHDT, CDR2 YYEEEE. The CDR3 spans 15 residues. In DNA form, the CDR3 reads TGTGCCAGCAGCTCGCGGGATGGGGTGTCCTACGAGCAGTACGTC. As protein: CASSSRDGVSYEQYV.

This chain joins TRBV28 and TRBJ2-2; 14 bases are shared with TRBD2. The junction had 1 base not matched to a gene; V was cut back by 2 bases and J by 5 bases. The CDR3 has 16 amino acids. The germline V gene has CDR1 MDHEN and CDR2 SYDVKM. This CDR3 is CASSLRTSGGTGELFF. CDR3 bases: TGTGCCAGCAGTTTAAGGACTAGCGGGGGGACCGGGGAGCTGTTTTTT.

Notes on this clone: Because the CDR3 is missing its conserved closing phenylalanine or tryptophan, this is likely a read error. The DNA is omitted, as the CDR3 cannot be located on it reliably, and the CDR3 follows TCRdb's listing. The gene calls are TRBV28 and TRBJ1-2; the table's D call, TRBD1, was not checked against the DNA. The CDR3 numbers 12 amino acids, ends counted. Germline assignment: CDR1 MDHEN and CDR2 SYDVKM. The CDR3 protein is CASSDVNRDRTL.

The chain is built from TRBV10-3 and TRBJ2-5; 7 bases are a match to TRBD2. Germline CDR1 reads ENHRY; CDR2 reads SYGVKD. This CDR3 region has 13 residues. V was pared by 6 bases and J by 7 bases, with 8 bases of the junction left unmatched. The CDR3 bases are TGTGCCATCAGAAGGGAGGGGTTAGGGACCCAGTACTTC. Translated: CAIRREGLGTQYF.

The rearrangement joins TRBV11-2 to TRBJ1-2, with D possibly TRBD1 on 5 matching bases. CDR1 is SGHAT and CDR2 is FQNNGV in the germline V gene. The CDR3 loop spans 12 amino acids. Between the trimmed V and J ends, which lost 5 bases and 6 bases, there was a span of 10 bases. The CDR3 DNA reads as TGTGCCAGCAGCCTGGGACCGGATGGCTACACCTTC. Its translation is CASSLGPDGYTF.

The CDR3 nucleotides read TGTGCCAGCAGCTTAGGTGGGGGCAATGAGCAGTTCTTC. It codes for CASSLGGGNEQFF. J is TRBJ2-1 and V is TRBV7-7; D is tentatively TRBD1 or TRBD2 (5 bases each). V lost 1 base, J lost 6 bases, and 7 bases lay in between. Germline V CDR1 and CDR2: SSHAT, FNYEAQ (reference sequence). This CDR3 comprises 13 residues.

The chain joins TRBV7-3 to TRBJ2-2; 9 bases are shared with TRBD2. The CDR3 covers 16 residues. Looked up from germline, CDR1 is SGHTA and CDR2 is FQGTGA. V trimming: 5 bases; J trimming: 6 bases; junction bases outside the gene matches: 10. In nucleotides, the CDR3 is TGTGCCAGCAGCACGGGGACGCGGGGGGGCCCCGGGGAGCTGTTTTTT. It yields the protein CASSTGTRGGPGELFF.

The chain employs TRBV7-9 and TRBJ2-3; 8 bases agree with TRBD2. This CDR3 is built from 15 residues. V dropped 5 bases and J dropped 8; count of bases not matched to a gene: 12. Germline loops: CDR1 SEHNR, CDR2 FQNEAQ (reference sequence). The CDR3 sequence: CASSPGTGGPGTQYF. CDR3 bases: TGTGCCAGCAGCCCAGGCACGGGGGGGCCGGGTACGCAGTATTTT.

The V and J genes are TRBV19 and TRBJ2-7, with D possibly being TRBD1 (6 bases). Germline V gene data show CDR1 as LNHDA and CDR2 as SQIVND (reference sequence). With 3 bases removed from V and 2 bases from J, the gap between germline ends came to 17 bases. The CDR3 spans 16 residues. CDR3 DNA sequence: TGTGCCAGTAGTATTGGGAGACAGGAGAAAACCTACGAGCAGTACGTC. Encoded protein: CASSIGRQEKTYEQYV.

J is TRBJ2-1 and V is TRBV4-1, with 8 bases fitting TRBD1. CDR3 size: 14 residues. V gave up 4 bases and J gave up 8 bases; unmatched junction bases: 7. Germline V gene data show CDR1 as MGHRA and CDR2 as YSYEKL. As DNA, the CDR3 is TGCGCCAGCAGCCTGGACAGGGTTAACCATGAGCAGTTCTTC. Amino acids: CASSLDRVNHEQFF.

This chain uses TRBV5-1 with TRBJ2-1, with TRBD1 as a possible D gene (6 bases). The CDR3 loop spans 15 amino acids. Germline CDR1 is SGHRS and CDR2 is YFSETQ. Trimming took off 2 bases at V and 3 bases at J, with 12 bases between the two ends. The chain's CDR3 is CASSLGGTVYNEQFF. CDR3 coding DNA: TGCGCCAGCAGCTTAGGGGGTACAGTCTACAATGAGCAGTTCTTC.

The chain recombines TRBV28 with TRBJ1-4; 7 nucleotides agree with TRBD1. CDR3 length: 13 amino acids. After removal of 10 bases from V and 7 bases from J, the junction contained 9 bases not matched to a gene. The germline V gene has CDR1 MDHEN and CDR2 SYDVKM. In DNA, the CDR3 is TGTGCCACCGTTAATCGGGACAGTGAAAAACTGTTTTTT. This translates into CATVNRDSEKLFF.

The CDR3 loop is CASSHTGDDTQYF. DNA of the CDR3: TGCGCCAGCAGCCACACAGGGGACGATACGCAGTATTTT. The V call is TRBV5-1, the J call TRBJ2-3, with TRBD1 identical over 7 bases. Germline loops: CDR1 SGHRS, CDR2 YFSETQ. The CDR3 consists of 13 residues. The V segment lost 4 bases and the J segment 6 bases; nucleotides outside the gene matches: 5.

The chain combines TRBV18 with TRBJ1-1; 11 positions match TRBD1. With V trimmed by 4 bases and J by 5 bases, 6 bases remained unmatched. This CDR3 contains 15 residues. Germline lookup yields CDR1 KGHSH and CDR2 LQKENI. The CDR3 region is CASSHGQGAGTEAFF. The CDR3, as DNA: TGTGCCAGCTCACATGGACAGGGGGCTGGGACTGAAGCTTTCTTT.

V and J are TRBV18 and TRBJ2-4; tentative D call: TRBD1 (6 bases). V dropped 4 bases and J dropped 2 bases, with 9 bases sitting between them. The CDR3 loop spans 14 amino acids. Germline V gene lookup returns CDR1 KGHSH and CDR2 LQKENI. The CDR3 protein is CASSRTDSKNIQYF. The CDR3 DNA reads TGTGCCAGCTCACGGACAGATTCCAAAAACATTCAGTACTTC.

Here the CDR3 DNA reads TGTGCCAGCAGCAAGTACACCGCAGATACGCAGTATTTT. Its translation is CASSKYTADTQYF. This chain connects TRBV7-3 to TRBJ2-3, with no clear D. Germline CDR1 is SGHTA and CDR2 is FQGTGA. V lost 5 bases to trimming and J lost 4 bases, with 10 bases between them. The CDR3 sequence is 13 residues long.

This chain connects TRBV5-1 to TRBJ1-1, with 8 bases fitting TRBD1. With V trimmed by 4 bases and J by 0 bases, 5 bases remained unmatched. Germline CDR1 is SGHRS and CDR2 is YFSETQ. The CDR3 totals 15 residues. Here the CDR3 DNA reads TGCGCCAGCAGCCTCCGACAGGGGATGAACACTGAAGCTTTCTTT. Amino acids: CASSLRQGMNTEAFF.

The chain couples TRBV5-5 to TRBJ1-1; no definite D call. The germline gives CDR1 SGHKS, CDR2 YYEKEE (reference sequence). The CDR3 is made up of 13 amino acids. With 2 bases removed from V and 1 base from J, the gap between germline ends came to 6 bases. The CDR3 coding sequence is TGTGCCAGCAGCTTCCTGGCGAACACTGAAGCTTTCTTT. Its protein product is CASSFLANTEAFF.

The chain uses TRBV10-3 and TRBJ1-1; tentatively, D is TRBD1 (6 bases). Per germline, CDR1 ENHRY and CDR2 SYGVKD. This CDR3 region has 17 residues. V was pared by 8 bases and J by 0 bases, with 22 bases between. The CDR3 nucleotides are TGTGCCATCTCTAGGGAGGGGACACAAACTTTGAACACTGAAGCTTTCTTT. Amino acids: CAISREGTQTLNTEAFF.

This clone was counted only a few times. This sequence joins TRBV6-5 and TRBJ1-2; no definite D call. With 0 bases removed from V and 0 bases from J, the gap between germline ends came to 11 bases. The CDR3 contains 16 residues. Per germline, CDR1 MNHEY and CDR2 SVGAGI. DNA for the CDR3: TGTGCCAGCAGTTACTCGATAATGGCAGCTAACTATGGCTACACCTTC. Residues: CASSYSIMAANYGYTF.